These T cell receptor beta chains were read from a single sample in a study of brain T cells in children with intractable seizures. Repertoires were generated with immunoSEQ multiplex PCR, while TCRdb's copy carries only in-frame clones and drops some. In the table there are about 80,000 clones, under 95% of which are singletons. The sample consisted of peripheral blood, taken at surgery. These receptors originate from a girl aged 2-9 years with Rasmussen encephalitis and intractable seizures. CDR3s include the opening cysteine and the closing phenylalanine or tryptophan.

len: 13
v_gene: TRBV7-8
CDR3aa: CASSLVGGGEQFF

len: 15
v_gene: TRBV19
CDR3aa: CASSRGLGGSDTQYF

len: 13
v_gene: TRBV5-4
CDR3aa: CASSLTSTDTQYF

len: 12
v_gene: TRBV12-3/TRBV12-4
CDR3aa: CASSPDSEKLFF

len: 16
v_gene: TRBV23-1
CDR3aa: CASSRTRKNSNQPQHF

len: 13
v_gene: TRBV6-5
CDR3aa: CATYRSFNYGYTF

len: 18
v_gene: TRBV4-2
CDR3aa: CASSQDLASGVTYNEQFF

len: 12
v_gene: TRBV11-2
CDR3aa: CASGGTSYEQYF

len: 14
v_gene: TRBV6-4
CDR3aa: CASSARGSTDTQYF

len: 14
v_gene: TRBV6-5
CDR3aa: CASSLVREGRELFF

len: 13
v_gene: TRBV30
CDR3aa: CAWRPRAGNTIYF

len: 15
v_gene: TRBV5-4
CDR3aa: CASSSGQENTGELFF

len: 14
v_gene: TRBV29-1
CDR3aa: CSVGDSGFTYEQYF

len: 14
v_gene: TRBV7-9
CDR3aa: CASSLTGQGEKLFF

len: 15
v_gene: TRBV24-1
CDR3aa: CATSDPGLAGDEQYF

len: 13
v_gene: TRBV2
CDR3aa: CASREIRGNEQFF

len: 19
v_gene: TRBV27
CDR3aa: CASSVTGPRHNRDNSPLHF

len: 12
v_gene: TRBV7-9
CDR3aa: CASSLLKSGHNF

len: 15
v_gene: TRBV27
CDR3aa: CASSPAVGSYNEQFF

len: 14
v_gene: TRBV10-2
CDR3aa: CASSPTRPGNGYTF

len: 16
v_gene: TRBV4-1
CDR3aa: CASSQRTSGAYNEQFF

len: 14
v_gene: TRBV7-9
CDR3aa: CASSSRVLEYEQYF

len: 12
v_gene: TRBV2
CDR3aa: CASGGRGEKLFF

len: 16
v_gene: TRBV5-5
CDR3aa: CASSSSVQDNTGELFF

len: 15
v_gene: TRBV24-1
CDR3aa: CATSDSRDRGQPQHF

len: 14
v_gene: TRBV5-6
CDR3aa: CASSLPPGHGGYTF

len: 16
v_gene: TRBV2
CDR3aa: CASSALETLHPYEQYF

len: 13
v_gene: TRBV30
CDR3aa: CAWSGGLKNIQYF

len: 13
v_gene: TRBV27
CDR3aa: CASSFEGHYGYTF

len: 16
v_gene: TRBV7-9
CDR3aa: CASSLGIPHSGNTIYF

len: 16
v_gene: TRBV9
CDR3aa: CASSVAGGSGARELFF

len: 11
v_gene: TRBV7-9
CDR3aa: CASSPGREQFF

len: 14
v_gene: TRBV3-1/TRBV3-2
CDR3aa: CASSHRERWNEQFF

len: 15
v_gene: TRBV2
CDR3aa: CASSEYGRAEYEQYF

len: 14
v_gene: TRBV6-1
CDR3aa: CASSEFGSTDTQYF

len: 13
v_gene: TRBV5-1
CDR3aa: CASSFAGYYGYTF

len: 16
v_gene: TRBV5-6
CDR3aa: CASSLLGLAGGNEQYF

len: 14
v_gene: TRBV12-5
CDR3aa: CASGSGTGLFGYTF

len: 15
v_gene: TRBV6-5
CDR3aa: CASSLWGDRYNEQFF

len: 15
v_gene: TRBV9
CDR3aa: CASSAQGADTGELFF

len: 15
v_gene: TRBV6-5
CDR3aa: CASSFTGTGRLGLFF

len: 15
v_gene: TRBV6-2/TRBV6-3
CDR3aa: CASSTSGTGGYEQYF

len: 10
v_gene: TRBV20-1
CDR3aa: CSAGRFEAFF

len: 14
v_gene: TRBV10-3
CDR3aa: CASSPGTSGIRQFF

len: 15
v_gene: TRBV2
CDR3aa: CASSESLREYYEQYF

len: 16
v_gene: TRBV27
CDR3aa: CASSLSGTANGEKLFF

len: 20
v_gene: TRBV10-3
CDR3aa: CAISELYSGGRHRTFYEQYF

len: 18
v_gene: TRBV24-1
CDR3aa: CATSDPTGTSGTHGELFF

len: 16
v_gene: TRBV6-5
CDR3aa: CASSYTTGGGSYEQYF

len: 15
v_gene: TRBV7-9
CDR3aa: CASSSRGASTDTQYF